These 21 T cell receptor beta chains came from one sample sequenced in a study of blood T cells in healthy people across ages. Using a J-beta primer mix together with a sample-barcoded 5' primer, a second PCR was run for about 6 to 12 cycles. One entry per CDR3 protein, called by TCRdb with MiXCR from the 5' RACE reads. The sample includes about 1,600,000 distinct CDR3 sequences, approximately 38% of them seen just once. The sequencing sample was made of blood. The receptors here all came from a young woman in good health.

This clonotype was observed a handful of times. For the CDR3, the DNA is TGTGCCAGCAGCTTAGCCCCGGGACAGGGTAAAACTAATGAAAAACTGTTTTTT. Its protein product is CASSLAPGQGKTNEKLFF. The V and J genes are TRBV11-2 and TRBJ1-4, with TRBD1 matching over 9 bases. V lost 1 base to trimming and J lost 1 base; unmatched junction nucleotides: 7. From germline, CDR1 is SGHAT and CDR2 FQNNGV. The CDR3 has 18 residues. Complete variable domain (other parts from reference TRBV11-2 and TRBJ1-4): EAGVAQSPRYKIIEKRQSVAFWCNPISGHATLYWYQQILGQGPKLLIQFQNNGVVDDSQLPKDRFSAERLKGVDSTLKIQPAKLEDSAVYLCASSLAPGQGKTNEKLFFGSGTQLSVL.

The genes are TRBV6-5 and TRBJ2-5; 9 bases line up with TRBD2. Germline V gene data show CDR1 as MNHEY and CDR2 as SVGAGI. The junction had 20 bases not matched to a gene; V was cut back by 4 bases and J by 11 bases. The CDR3 has 17 amino acids. This chain's CDR3 is CASSSPSSREGLGEQYF. CDR3 DNA: TGTGCCAGCAGTTCCCCATCATCGCGGGAGGGCCTGGGGGAGCAGTACTTC.

J is TRBJ2-5 and V is TRBV7-9, with TRBD1 as a possible D gene (5 bases). Germline-derived CDR1 and CDR2 are SEHNR and FQNEAQ (reference sequence). The CDR3 totals 15 residues. Trimming stripped 3 bases from V and 3 bases from J, with 14 bases between. The CDR3 loop is CASSLTQALKETQYF. The CDR3 DNA reads TGTGCCAGCAGCTTGACACAGGCCCTTAAAGAGACCCAGTACTTC.

The chain uses TRBV18 and TRBJ1-5; 11 bases fit TRBD1. V trimming: 5 bases; J trimming: 3 bases; junction bases outside the gene matches: 6. Germline CDR1 is KGHSH and CDR2 is LQKENI. CDR3 size: 16 residues. CDR3 DNA sequence: TGTGCCAGCTCAGGGGACAGGGGGTTGGACAATCAGCCCCAGCATTTT. Its protein is CASSGDRGLDNQPQHF.

V usage is TRBV6-6 and J usage is TRBJ1-2; D is perhaps TRBD1 (6 bases). CDR3 length: 13 amino acids. The V and J ends lost 5 bases and 8 bases respectively, with 15 bases between them. CDR1 is MNHNY, CDR2 SVGAGI, per germline (reference sequence). The CDR3 DNA follows: TGTGCCAGCAGTAGGGACGTCCAGGGGGGCTACACCTTC. Its protein is CASSRDVQGGYTF.

The gene calls are TRBV7-9 and TRBJ2-7, with D perhaps matching TRBD1 (6 bases). Germline CDR1 is SEHNR and CDR2 is FQNEAQ (reference sequence). V dropped 5 bases and J dropped 10 bases, with 24 bases sitting between them. This CDR3 comprises 15 residues. This chain's CDR3 is CASSRPRGRQEAQYF. The DNA for the CDR3 is TGTGCCAGCAGCCGCCCCAGGGGCAGACAAGAGGCCCAGTACTTC.

In this sample, this clonotype turned up a few times. The CDR3 sequence: CASAGLRTGVGEQYF. The CDR3 nucleotides read TGTGCCAGCGCGGGCCTAAGGACAGGTGTGGGCGAGCAGTACTTC. The chain joins TRBV7-9 to TRBJ2-7; TRBD1 aligns across 7 bases. The J segment lost 6 bases and the V segment lost 8 bases, leaving 16 bases of the junction unmatched. The CDR3 is made up of 15 amino acids. The germline CDR1 and CDR2 sequences are SEHNR and FQNEAQ (reference sequence).

In its sample, this clonotype was seen a few times. The chain has TRBV3-1 and TRBJ2-5, with TRBD2 as a possible D gene (6 bases). The J call may be in error: the DNA end matches TRBJ2-7 better. There are 13 residues in the CDR3. CDR1 and CDR2 (germline): LGHDT, YNNKEL (reference sequence). CDR3: CASSALRGNEQYF. DNA of the CDR3: TGTGCCAGCAGCGCGCTGCGGGGAAACGAGCAGTACTTC.

The table lists this clonotype with a few counts. This chain links TRBV28 with TRBJ1-2; TRBD1 matches at 10 bases. V lost 4 bases to trimming and J lost 6 bases; unmatched junction nucleotides: 8. Per the germline V gene, CDR1 is MDHEN and CDR2 is SYDVKM. The CDR3 loop spans 15 amino acids. The CDR3 DNA reads TGTGCCAGCAGTTATCCGCGGACAGGGGGGGATGGCTACACCTTC. Translation: CASSYPRTGGDGYTF.

This clonotype was recorded many times. The rearrangement links TRBV20-1 to TRBJ2-7; tentative D call: TRBD2 (5 bases). CDR3 length: 12 residues. Germline CDR1 reads DFQATT; CDR2 reads SNEGSKA (reference sequence). Trimming took off 4 bases at V and 0 bases at J, with 7 bases between the two ends. CDR3 loop: CSATGISYEQYF. In DNA form, the CDR3 reads TGCAGTGCTACCGGGATCTCCTACGAGCAGTACTTC.

This clonotype was recorded only once. This chain connects TRBV4-1 to TRBJ2-2, with TRBD1 as a possible D gene (6 bases). Germline CDR1 and CDR2: MGHRA and YSYEKL. The CDR3 length is 15 residues. V lost 2 bases and J lost 6, with 13 bases in between. The CDR3 loop reads CASSQTRQAAGELFF. Written as DNA, the CDR3 is TGCGCCAGCAGCCAAACTAGACAGGCCGCCGGGGAGCTGTTTTTT.

The gene calls are TRBV12-3 or TRBV12-4 and TRBJ2-3; the match to TRBD2 covers 15 bases. The CDR3 is 15 amino acids. V lost 4 bases, J lost 9 bases, and 5 bases stayed unmatched. The CDR3 DNA follows: TGTGCCAGCAGTTACGGGACTAGCGGGAGGATCACGCAGTATTTT. It specifies CASSYGTSGRITQYF.

A note on this clonotype: A much larger clone sits a single nucleotide away, making a read error possible. V is TRBV20-1 and J is TRBJ2-3; a weak D match, TRBD2 (5 bases). The V gene's germline CDR1 is DFQATT and CDR2 SNEGSKA (reference sequence). The CDR3 spans 12 residues. The CDR3 here is CSASLAADAQYF. DNA of the CDR3: TGCAGTGCTAGTCTAGCTGCAGATGCGCAGTATTTT.

This chain uses TRBV7-9 with TRBJ1-2; weak D call: TRBD1 (6 bases). There are 14 residues in the CDR3. Germline V gene lookup returns CDR1 SEHNR and CDR2 FQNEAQ (reference sequence). With 5 bases removed from V and 5 bases from J, the gap between germline ends came to 15 bases. This CDR3 reads CASSAQQGGYGYTF. In DNA, the CDR3 is TGTGCCAGCAGCGCCCAACAGGGCGGATATGGCTACACCTTC.

This clonotype was found a few times. The genes are TRBV20-1 and TRBJ2-7, with D perhaps given as TRBD1 or TRBD2 (5 bases each). Germline V CDR1 and CDR2: DFQATT, SNEGSKA (reference sequence). V shed 1 base and J shed 5 bases, with 12 bases lying between them. The CDR3 is 13 residues long. The CDR3 spells CSARGHVGDEQYF. The CDR3 DNA is TGCAGTGCTAGAGGCCACGTGGGGGACGAGCAGTACTTC.

This clonotype turned up a few times. This chain joins TRBV29-1 and TRBJ1-2; possible D gene TRBD1, 5 bases. The CDR3 covers 14 residues. Looked up from germline, CDR1 is SQVTM and CDR2 is ANQGSEA. Trimming stripped 1 base from V and 4 bases from J, with 13 bases between. The CDR3 DNA reads TGCAGCGTTGAAGTCGTGCAAACAGGCTATGGCTACACCTTC. Translating gives CSVEVVQTGYGYTF.

The J gene is TRBJ2-3, the V gene TRBV5-1, with 10 bases matching TRBD2. Losses at the gene ends were 4 bases for V and 4 bases for J; bases not matched to a gene: 6. The CDR3 extends over 15 amino acids. Germline V gene lookup returns CDR1 SGHRS and CDR2 YFSETQ. The CDR3: CASSASSGGADTQYF. In DNA, the CDR3 is TGCGCCAGCAGCGCGTCCAGCGGGGGGGCAGATACGCAGTATTTT.

This clonotype was observed a few times. This chain links TRBV7-9 with TRBJ2-5, with D possibly matching TRBD1 (6 bases). V lost 4 bases and J 4 bases, leaving 16 bases between the germline ends. Per germline, CDR1 SEHNR and CDR2 FQNEAQ (reference sequence). The CDR3 is 15 residues long. In DNA, the CDR3 is TGTGCCAGCAGCTCCCGGGACACTGCCCGAGAGACCCAGTACTTC. Translated, it gives CASSSRDTARETQYF.

On this clonotype itself: One end of the junction does not line up with germline, which may come from a read error. The genes are TRBV29-1 and TRBJ2-3, with no clear D. The CDR3 loop spans 15 amino acids. The germline V gene has CDR1 SQVTM and CDR2 ANQGSEA. DNA of the CDR3: TGCAGCGTCCCCCAAGACGGGTATGGCACAGATACGCGGTATTTT. Amino acid sequence: CSVPQDGYGTDTRYF.

The CDR3 coding sequence is TGTGCCAGCAGCCCGCGGGGGGGTTGGCAAGAGACCCAGTACTTC. Encoded protein: CASSPRGGWQETQYF. The rearrangement links TRBV5-4 to TRBJ2-5, with 9 bases identical to TRBD2. Trimming cost V 4 bases and J 2 bases; bases outside gene matches: 6. This CDR3 has 15 residues. Germline CDR1 reads SGHNT; CDR2 reads YYREEE (reference sequence).

This chain links TRBV27 with TRBJ2-5; unclear D gene. Germline loops: CDR1 MNHEY, CDR2 SMNVEV (reference sequence). This CDR3 contains 16 residues. The V end was cut by 3 bases, the J end by 5 bases, with 19 bases between. The CDR3 DNA sequence: TGTGCCAGCAGTTTTCTCCCCCCGCGTCCGAGGGAGACCCAGTACTTC. As protein: CASSFLPPRPRETQYF.